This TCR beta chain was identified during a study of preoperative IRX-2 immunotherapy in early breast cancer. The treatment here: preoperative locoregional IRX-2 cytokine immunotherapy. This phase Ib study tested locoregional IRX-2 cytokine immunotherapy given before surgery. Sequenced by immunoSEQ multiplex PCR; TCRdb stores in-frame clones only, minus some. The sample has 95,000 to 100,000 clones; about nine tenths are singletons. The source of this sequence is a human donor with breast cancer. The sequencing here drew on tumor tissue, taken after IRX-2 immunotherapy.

In DNA, the CDR3 is TGTGCCAGCAGTCCCACCCTGACTGGTATCGGCGGCTACACCTTC. As protein: CASSPTLTGIGGYTF. The chain is built from TRBV6-8 and TRBJ1-2, with unresolved D. CDR3 length: 15 amino acids. V dropped 5 bases and J dropped 8 bases, with 21 bases sitting between them. Germline V lookup: CDR1 MNHGY, CDR2 SAAAGT.